This T cell receptor (beta chain) emerged from a study of human versus mouse CDR3 diversity and MHC coevolution. With respect to this clone: The antigen remains unidentified.

General observations from the study: Clonal inequality was lowest in most of the three human donors. iCHAO1 estimated the human TCR beta repertoire at 1.6 million or so clonotypes.

The table came from immunoSEQ multiplex PCR; TCRdb's copy has only in-frame clones and leaves some out. The sample carries approximately 81,000 clones, 93% recorded once. The sequence came from a person aged 25 to 75 in good health. Sample: naive CD4+ T cells from blood. The subset was: CD45RO-negative CD62L-positive naive CD4 T cells.

CDR3 protein: CASSQDLSRDSTVFYEQYF. As DNA, the CDR3 is TGCGCCAGCAGCCAAGATCTAAGTCGGGACAGTACCGTTTTCTACGAGCAGTACTTC. V is TRBV4-3 and J is TRBJ2-7, with TRBD1 identical over 7 bases. Germline lookup yields CDR1 LGHNA and CDR2 YSLEER. The CDR3 totals 19 residues. The ends lost 0 bases at V and 3 bases at J; junction bases unmatched: 17.